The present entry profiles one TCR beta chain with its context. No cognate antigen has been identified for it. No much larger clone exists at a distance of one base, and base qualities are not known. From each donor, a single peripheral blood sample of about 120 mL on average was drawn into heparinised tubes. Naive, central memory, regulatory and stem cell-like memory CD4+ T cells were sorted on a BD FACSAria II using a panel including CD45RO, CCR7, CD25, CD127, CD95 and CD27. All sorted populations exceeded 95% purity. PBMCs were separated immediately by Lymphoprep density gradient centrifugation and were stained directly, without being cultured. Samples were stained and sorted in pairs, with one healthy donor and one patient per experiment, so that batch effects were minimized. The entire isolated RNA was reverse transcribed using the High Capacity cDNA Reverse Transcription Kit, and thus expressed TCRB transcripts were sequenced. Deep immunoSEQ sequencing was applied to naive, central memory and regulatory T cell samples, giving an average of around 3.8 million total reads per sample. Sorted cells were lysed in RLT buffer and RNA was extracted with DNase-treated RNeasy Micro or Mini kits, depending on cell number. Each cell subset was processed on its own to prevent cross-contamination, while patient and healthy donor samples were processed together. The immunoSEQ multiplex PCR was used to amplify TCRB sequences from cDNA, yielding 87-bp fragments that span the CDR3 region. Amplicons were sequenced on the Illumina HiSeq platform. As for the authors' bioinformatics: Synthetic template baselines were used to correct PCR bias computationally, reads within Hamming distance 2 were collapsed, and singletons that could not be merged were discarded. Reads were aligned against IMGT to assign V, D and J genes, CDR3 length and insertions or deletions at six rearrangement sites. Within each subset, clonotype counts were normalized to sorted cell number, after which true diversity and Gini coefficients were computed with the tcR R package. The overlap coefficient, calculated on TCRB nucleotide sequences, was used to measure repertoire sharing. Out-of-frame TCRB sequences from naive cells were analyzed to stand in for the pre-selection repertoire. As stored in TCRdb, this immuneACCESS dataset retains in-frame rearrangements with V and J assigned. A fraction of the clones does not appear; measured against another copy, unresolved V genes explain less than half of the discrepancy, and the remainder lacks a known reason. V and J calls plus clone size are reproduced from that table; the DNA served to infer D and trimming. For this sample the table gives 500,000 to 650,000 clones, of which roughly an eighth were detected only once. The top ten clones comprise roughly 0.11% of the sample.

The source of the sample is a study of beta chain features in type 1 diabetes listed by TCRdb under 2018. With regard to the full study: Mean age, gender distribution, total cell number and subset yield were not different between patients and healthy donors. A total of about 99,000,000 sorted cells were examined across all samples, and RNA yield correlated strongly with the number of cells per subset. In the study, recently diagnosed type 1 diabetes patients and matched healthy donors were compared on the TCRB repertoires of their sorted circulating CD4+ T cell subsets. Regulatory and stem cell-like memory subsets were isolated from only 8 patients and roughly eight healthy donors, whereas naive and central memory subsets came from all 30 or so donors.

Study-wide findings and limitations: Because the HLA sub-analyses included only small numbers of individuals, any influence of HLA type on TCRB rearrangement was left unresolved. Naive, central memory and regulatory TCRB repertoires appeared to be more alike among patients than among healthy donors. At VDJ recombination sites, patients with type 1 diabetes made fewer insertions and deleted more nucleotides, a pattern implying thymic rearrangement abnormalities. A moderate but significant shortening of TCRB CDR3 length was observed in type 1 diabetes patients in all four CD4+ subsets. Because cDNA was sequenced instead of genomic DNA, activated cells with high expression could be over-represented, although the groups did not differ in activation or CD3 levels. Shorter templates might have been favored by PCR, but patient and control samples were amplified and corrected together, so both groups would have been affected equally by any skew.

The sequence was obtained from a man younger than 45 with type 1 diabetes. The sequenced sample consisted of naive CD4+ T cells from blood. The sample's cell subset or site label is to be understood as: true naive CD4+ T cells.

Here the CDR3 is given as CSVVSLEGANVLTF. The sequenced DNA is TGCAGCGTTGTCTCCCTTGAAGGGGCCAACGTCCTGACTTTC. The chain joins TRBV29-1 to TRBJ2-6; no D gene is confidently identified. Trimming removed 4 bases from V and 4 bases from J, leaving 11 bases between the germline ends. CDR1 and CDR2 are drawn from the germline V gene: SQVTM, ANQGSEA. Including the terminal cysteine and phenylalanine, the CDR3 comprises 14 residues. The read is trimmed to its CDR3 DNA, 42 bases read in frame from base 1.